The 28 T cell receptor beta chains given below trace back to one sample, sequenced in a study of cytomegalovirus exposure and HLA in healthy donors. The PCR had 60 Vbeta and 13 Jbeta primers. Clones were read by immunoSEQ multiplex PCR, and TCRdb kept only the in-frame ones, dropping some. The sample includes 100,000 to 150,000 clones, over 60% of them seen just once. Material for sequencing was PBMCs. The receptors stem from a woman aged 40-49 years in good health and CMV-seropositive.

This chain connects TRBV7-3 to TRBJ2-1; TRBD2 might be the D (6 bases). Germline V gives CDR1 SGHTA, CDR2 FQGTGA. This CDR3 comprises 13 residues. The V end was cut by 1 base, the J end by 6 bases, with 7 bases between. In DNA form, the CDR3 reads TGTGCCAGCAGCTTAATGACTAGCAATGAGCAGTTCTTC. This translates into CASSLMTSNEQFF.

The V and J genes are TRBV28 and TRBJ2-1; the match to TRBD2 covers 10 bases. Germline V CDR1 and CDR2: MDHEN, SYDVKM. V shed 6 bases, J shed 3 bases, and the junction held 5 bases outside the gene matches. This CDR3 has 15 residues. The CDR3 nucleotides are TGTGCCAGCAGCTACCTAGCGGGAGACTACAATGAGCAGTTCTTC. It translates to CASSYLAGDYNEQFF.

V and J are TRBV7-9 and TRBJ2-2; D is perhaps TRBD2 (5 bases). V was shortened by 7 bases and J by 1 base, with 13 bases between the two germline ends. This CDR3 is built from 15 residues. Germline V lookup: CDR1 SEHNR, CDR2 FQNEAQ (reference sequence). The CDR3 loop is CASKPRVENTGELFF. The CDR3 DNA reads TGTGCCAGCAAGCCGCGGGTTGAGAACACCGGGGAGCTGTTTTTT.

Points on this clone: Other DNA sequences in the sample encode the same CDR3. The chain employs TRBV5-1 and TRBJ2-1; 7 bases fit TRBD2. V was pared by 5 bases and J by 0 bases, with 2 bases of the junction left unmatched. The CDR3 totals 14 residues. Germline CDR1 reads SGHRS; CDR2 reads YFSETQ. CDR3: CASRSGNSYNEQFF. The DNA for the CDR3 is TGCGCCAGCAGGAGCGGGAACTCCTACAATGAGCAGTTCTTC.

The chain is built from TRBV6-6 and TRBJ2-2; 11 positions match TRBD2. The V segment lost 8 bases and the J segment 4 bases; nucleotides outside the gene matches: 6. Germline V gene lookup returns CDR1 MNHNY and CDR2 SVGAGI (reference sequence). The CDR3 consists of 15 residues. The CDR3 sequence is CASRGTSGATGELFF. The CDR3 DNA reads as TGTGCCAGCCGAGGGACTAGCGGAGCCACCGGGGAGCTGTTTTTT.

The rearrangement uses TRBV7-2 and TRBJ2-6; 13 nucleotides agree with TRBD2. V gave up 5 bases and J gave up 1 base; unmatched junction bases: 2. The germline gives CDR1 SGHTA, CDR2 FQGNSA. The length of the CDR3 is 17 residues. The CDR3: CASSEGLAGSGANVLTF. DNA for the CDR3: TGTGCCAGCAGCGAGGGACTAGCGGGATCTGGGGCCAACGTCCTGACTTTC.

This clone was seen once. The chain has TRBV4-1 and TRBJ2-1; 11 nucleotides match TRBD2. Germline values: CDR1 MGHRA, CDR2 YSYEKL. Trimming at V came to 2 bases and at J to 7 bases, leaving 13 bases not matched to a gene. CDR3 length equals 18 residues. CDR3 amino acids: CASSQWSTSGSLVNEQFF. For the CDR3, the DNA is TGCGCCAGCAGCCAATGGTCTACTAGCGGGAGTCTAGTAAATGAGCAGTTCTTC.

V is TRBV10-2 and J is TRBJ1-4, with D uncertain. CDR1 is WSHSY and CDR2 is SAAADI in the germline V gene. The CDR3 is 15 residues long. The V gene lost 5 bases and the J gene lost 3 bases, with 13 bases spanning the gap. CDR3 in amino acids: CASSPSTESNEKLFF. The CDR3 nucleotides read TGCGCCAGCAGTCCATCGACGGAGTCTAATGAAAAACTGTTTTTT.

The V call is TRBV19, the J call TRBJ1-2, with D possibly matching TRBD1 (6 bases). Germline V CDR1 and CDR2: LNHDA, SQIVND (reference sequence). CDR3 length equals 14 residues. Trimming pared 7 bases from V and 5 bases from J, leaving 17 bases between. CDR3 nucleotide sequence: TGTGCCAGTACTTGGGTCAGGGGTGAATATGGCTACACCTTC. It specifies CASTWVRGEYGYTF.

The chain has TRBV7-8 and TRBJ2-7; D uncertain. The germline V gene has CDR1 SGHVS and CDR2 FQNEAQ. CDR3 length equals 15 residues. Trimming took off 5 bases at V and 2 bases at J, with 16 bases between the two ends. This chain's CDR3 is CASSRVRVYPYEQYF. In DNA, the CDR3 is TGTGCCAGCAGCCGTGTCCGGGTCTATCCCTACGAGCAGTACTTC.

The gene calls are TRBV10-2 and TRBJ2-4; D remains unclear. Germline V gene sequence: CDR1 WSHSY, CDR2 SAAADI. The CDR3 spans 12 residues. With 2 bases removed from V and 6 bases from J, the gap between germline ends came to 5 bases. The CDR3 region is CASSEPLNIQYF. CDR3 nucleotides: TGCGCCAGCAGTGAGCCCCTAAACATTCAGTACTTC.

V and J are TRBV30 and TRBJ2-3; no firm D call. This CDR3 is 11 amino acids long. Per germline, CDR1 GTSNPN and CDR2 SVGIG (reference sequence). V was pared by 0 bases and J by 9 bases, with 7 bases between. This chain's CDR3 is CAWSVQVTQYF. CDR3 coding DNA: TGTGCCTGGAGTGTACAAGTAACGCAGTATTTT.

This clone was seen only once. The chain uses TRBV7-9 and TRBJ1-1; 8 nucleotides agree with TRBD1. V lost 5 bases, J lost 4 bases, and 6 bases stayed unmatched. Germline CDR1 SEHNR, CDR2 FQNEAQ (reference sequence). This CDR3 has 14 amino acids. The CDR3: CASSRVTGGTEAFF. The DNA for the CDR3 is TGTGCCAGCAGCCGTGTTACAGGGGGCACTGAAGCTTTCTTT.

The chain links TRBV4-2 to TRBJ2-1, with unresolved D. V dropped 0 bases and J dropped 4 bases, with 10 bases sitting between them. There are 15 residues in the CDR3. From germline, CDR1 is LGHNA and CDR2 YNFKEQ. CDR3: CASSQDLNRYNEQFF. The CDR3 DNA sequence: TGTGCCAGCAGCCAAGATTTAAACCGGTACAATGAGCAGTTCTTC.

The V gene is TRBV7-9, the J gene TRBJ2-1; 11 nucleotides agree with TRBD2. The CDR3 has 15 residues. The V and J ends lost 7 bases and 7 bases, in that order; junction bases with no gene match: 9. Per germline, CDR1 SEHNR and CDR2 FQNEAQ (reference sequence). CDR3 bases: TGTGCCAGCATCCTGCTAGCGGGAGGTATGAATGAGCAGTTCTTC. This codes for CASILLAGGMNEQFF. The variable domain in full, completed from reference TRBV7-9 and TRBJ2-1, reads DTGVSQNPRHKITKRGQNVTFRCDPISEHNRLYWYRQTLGQGPEFLTYFQNEAQLEKSRLLSDRFSAERPKGSFSTLEIQRTEQGDSAMYLCASILLAGGMNEQFFGPGTRLTVL.

V gene TRBV29-1 combines with J gene TRBJ2-5; D gene unclear. With 2 bases removed from V and 4 bases from J, the gap between germline ends came to 8 bases. The CDR3 has 12 amino acids. Germline assignment: CDR1 SQVTM and CDR2 ANQGSEA. CDR3 nucleotides: TGCAGCGTTGAACACAGCCGAGAGACCCAGTACTTC. It yields the protein CSVEHSRETQYF. The entire variable domain, with the rest obtained from reference TRBV29-1 and TRBJ2-5, is as follows: SAVISQKPSRDICQRGTSLTIQCQVDSQVTMMFWYRQQPGQSLTLIATANQGSEATYESGFVIDKFPISRPNLTFSTLTVSNMSPEDSSIYLCSVEHSRETQYFGPGTRLLVL.

This chain links TRBV11-2 with TRBJ2-7, with TRBD1 identical over 7 bases. CDR3 size: 13 residues. J gave up 5 bases and V 7 bases, and 8 bases lay outside the gene matches. Germline CDR1 is SGHAT and CDR2 is FQNNGV. This CDR3 is CASKKTGTHEQYF. The CDR3 DNA sequence: TGTGCCAGCAAGAAGACAGGGACCCACGAGCAGTACTTC.

The chain carries TRBV14 and TRBJ2-7; D not resolved. CDR1 is SGHDN and CDR2 is FVKESK in the germline V gene. The V gene lost 0 bases and the J gene lost 7 bases, with 16 bases spanning the gap. This CDR3 is 15 amino acids long. This CDR3 reads CASSQDRSLIREQYF. The CDR3 DNA follows: TGTGCCAGCAGCCAAGATCGGTCCCTGATTCGGGAGCAGTACTTC.

V and J are TRBV2 and TRBJ2-7; unclear D gene. CDR1 is SNHLY and CDR2 is FYNNEI in the germline V gene. This CDR3 is 14 amino acids long. Trimming took off 2 bases at V and 5 bases at J, with 13 bases between the two ends. CDR3 region: CASSENLVSHEQYF. As DNA, the CDR3 is TGTGCCAGCAGTGAAAATTTGGTGAGTCACGAGCAGTACTTC.

This clone was detected once. The gene calls are TRBV28 and TRBJ2-7, with D tentatively TRBD2 (7 bases). The CDR3 contains 15 residues. V dropped 6 bases and J dropped 4 bases, with 19 bases sitting between them. Germline CDR1 and CDR2: MDHEN and SYDVKM. The CDR3, as DNA: TGTGCCAGCAGGCAAACCCTAGGGGGGGGATACGAGCAGTACTTC. This codes for CASRQTLGGGYEQYF.

The chain has TRBV5-4 and TRBJ2-1; 8 bases are a match to TRBD2. The ends lost 7 bases at V and 4 bases at J; junction bases unmatched: 10. The CDR3 is 15 residues long. CDR1 and CDR2 from the germline V gene are SGHNT and YYREEE (reference sequence). This chain's CDR3 is CASGGRGAVYNEQFF. The CDR3 coding sequence is TGTGCCAGCGGGGGGCGGGGGGCCGTATACAATGAGCAGTTCTTC.

Here the CDR3 reads CASSLVASGSTATGELFF. The CDR3 nucleotides are TGTGCCAGCAGCTTGGTGGCCAGCGGGAGCACCGCGACCGGGGAGCTGTTTTTT. V gene TRBV5-5 combines with J gene TRBJ2-2, with 8 bases lining up with TRBD2. Germline loops: CDR1 SGHKS, CDR2 YYEKEE (reference sequence). The V and J ends lost 0 bases and 5 bases, in that order; junction bases with no gene match: 12. This CDR3 has 18 amino acids.

The chain couples TRBV5-4 to TRBJ2-2, with TRBD2 matching 9 bases. V was pared by 3 bases and J by 9 bases, with 9 bases of the junction left unmatched. Germline CDR1 reads SGHNT; CDR2 reads YYREEE (reference sequence). This CDR3 has 15 residues. CDR3 in amino acids: CASSSLAGSKRELFF. DNA of the CDR3: TGTGCCAGCAGCTCTCTAGCGGGAAGCAAGAGGGAGCTGTTTTTT.

In DNA form, the CDR3 reads TGTGCCAGCAGCTCAGGGGGGGGTAGCACAGATACGCAGTATTTT. Translated, it gives CASSSGGGSTDTQYF. The chain carries TRBV13 and TRBJ2-3; D might be TRBD1 or TRBD2, each matching 7 bases. Trimming stripped 4 bases from V and 0 bases from J, with 11 bases between. CDR1 and CDR2 (germline): PRHDT, FYEKMQ (reference sequence). This CDR3 has 15 residues.

The chain recombines TRBV10-1 with TRBJ1-1; D not certain. This CDR3 has 13 amino acids. CDR1 and CDR2 from the germline V gene are WNHNN and SYGVQD (reference sequence). V lost 3 bases and J 1 base, leaving 6 bases between the germline ends. CDR3 in amino acids: CASSEWQNTEAFF. The CDR3 DNA is TGCGCCAGCAGTGAATGGCAGAACACTGAAGCTTTCTTT.

This clone was counted a few times. The chain joins TRBV4-1 to TRBJ1-5, with 11 bases that match TRBD1. The V segment lost 4 bases and the J segment 4 bases; nucleotides outside the gene matches: 15. Germline lookup yields CDR1 MGHRA and CDR2 YSYEKL. CDR3 length equals 19 residues. CDR3 region: CASSLSGTGGWMGNQPQHF. The CDR3 DNA reads TGCGCCAGCAGCCTCTCTGGGACAGGGGGGTGGATGGGGAATCAGCCCCAGCATTTT.

This clone was picked up a small number of times. This chain connects TRBV9 to TRBJ2-1; 10 bases are shared with TRBD2. The CDR3 runs 15 residues. Trimming cost V 3 bases and J 8 bases; bases outside gene matches: 8. Per the germline V gene, CDR1 is SGDLS and CDR2 is YYNGEE. CDR3 DNA: TGTGCCAGCAGCGGGAGGGCTAGCGGGAGACATGAGCAGTTCTTC. Its protein is CASSGRASGRHEQFF.

The chain employs TRBV4-2 and TRBJ2-7; 9 positions match TRBD2. The CDR3 sequence is 17 residues long. CDR1 is LGHNA, CDR2 YNFKEQ, per germline. The J segment lost 2 bases and the V segment lost 1 base, leaving 9 bases of the junction unmatched. CDR3 sequence: CASSQGELAGTPYEQYF. DNA for the CDR3: TGTGCCAGCAGCCAAGGGGAGCTAGCGGGAACGCCCTACGAGCAGTACTTC.